A single T cell receptor (beta chain) is shown here with its context. The CDR3 extends over 13 amino acids. Germline loops: CDR1 SQVTM, CDR2 ANQGSEA. The V gene lost 3 bases and the J gene lost 6 bases, with 12 bases spanning the gap. This entry is derived from a study of T cell repertoires in ileal Crohn's disease. Study at large: About half received postoperative treatment, about ten with thiopurines and 18 anti-TNF.

Sequencing used immunoSEQ multiplex PCR; TCRdb keeps in-frame clones, though not all of them. Counted here are 7,000 or so clones, around 72% occurring once; the ten biggest clones make up roughly 10%. Sequencing used ileal tissue. The chain combines TRBV29-1 with TRBJ1-5, with D perhaps matching TRBD1 (6 bases). The sequence came from an adult with Crohn's disease. This CDR3 is CSVDQGRGQPQHF. DNA of the CDR3: TGCAGCGTTGACCAGGGGAGAGGTCAGCCCCAGCATTTT. The whole variable domain, remainder taken from reference TRBV29-1 and TRBJ1-5, is SAVISQKPSRDICQRGTSLTIQCQVDSQVTMMFWYRQQPGQSLTLIATANQGSEATYESGFVIDKFPISRPNLTFSTLTVSNMSPEDSSIYLCSVDQGRGQPQHFGDGTRLSIL.